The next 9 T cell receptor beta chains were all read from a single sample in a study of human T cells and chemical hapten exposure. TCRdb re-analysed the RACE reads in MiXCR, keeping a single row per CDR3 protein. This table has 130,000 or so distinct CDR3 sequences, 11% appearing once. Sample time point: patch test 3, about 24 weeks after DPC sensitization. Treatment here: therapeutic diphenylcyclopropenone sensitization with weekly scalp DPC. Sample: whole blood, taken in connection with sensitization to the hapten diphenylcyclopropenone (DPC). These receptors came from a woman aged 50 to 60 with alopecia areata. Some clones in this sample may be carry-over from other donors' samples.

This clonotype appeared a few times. This CDR3 is CARPLGGGTDTQYF. The CDR3 bases are TGTGCCCGGCCTCTCGGCGGGGGAACAGATACGCAGTATTTT. The chain has TRBV2 and TRBJ2-3, with 7 bases identical to TRBD2. With V trimmed by 11 bases and J by 3 bases, 11 bases remained unmatched. The CDR3 spans 14 residues. CDR1 and CDR2 (germline): SNHLY, FYNNEI.

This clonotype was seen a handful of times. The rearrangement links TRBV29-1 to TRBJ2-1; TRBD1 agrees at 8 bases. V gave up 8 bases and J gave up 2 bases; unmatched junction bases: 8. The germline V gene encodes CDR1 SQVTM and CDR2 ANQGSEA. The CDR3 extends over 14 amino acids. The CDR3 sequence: CSLGQGRPYNEQFF. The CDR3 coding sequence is TGCAGCTTAGGACAGGGAAGACCCTACAATGAGCAGTTCTTC.

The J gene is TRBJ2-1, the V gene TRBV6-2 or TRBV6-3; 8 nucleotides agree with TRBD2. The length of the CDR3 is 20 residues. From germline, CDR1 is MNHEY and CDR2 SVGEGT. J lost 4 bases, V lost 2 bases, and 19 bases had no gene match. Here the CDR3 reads CASSYAIVIAGPSYYNEQFF. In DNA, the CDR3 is TGTGCCAGCAGTTACGCCATAGTTATAGCGGGGCCCTCCTATTACAATGAGCAGTTCTTC.

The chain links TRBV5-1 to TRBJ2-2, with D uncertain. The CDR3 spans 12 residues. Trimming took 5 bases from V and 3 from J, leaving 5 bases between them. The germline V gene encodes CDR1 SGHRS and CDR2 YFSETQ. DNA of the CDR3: TGCGCCAGCAGATGGGACACCGGGGAGCTGTTTTTT. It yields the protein CASRWDTGELFF.

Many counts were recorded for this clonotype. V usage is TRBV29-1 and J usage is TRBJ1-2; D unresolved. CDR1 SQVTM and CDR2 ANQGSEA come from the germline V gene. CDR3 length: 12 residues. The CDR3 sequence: CVSEGVNYGYTF. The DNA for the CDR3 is TGCGTCTCCGAGGGCGTTAACTATGGCTACACCTTC.

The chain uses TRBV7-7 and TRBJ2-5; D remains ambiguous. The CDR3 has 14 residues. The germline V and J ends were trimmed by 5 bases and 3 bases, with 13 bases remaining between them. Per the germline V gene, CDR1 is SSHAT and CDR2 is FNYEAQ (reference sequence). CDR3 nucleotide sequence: TGTGCCAGCAGCCCAGAGTACGGAGAAGAGACCCAGTACTTC. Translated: CASSPEYGEETQYF. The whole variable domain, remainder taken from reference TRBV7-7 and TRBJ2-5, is GAGVSQSPRYKVTKRGQDVTLRCDPISSHATLYWYQQALGQGPEFLTYFNYEAQPDKSGLPSDRFSAERPEGSISTLTIQRTEQRDSAMYRCASSPEYGEETQYFGPGTRLLVL.

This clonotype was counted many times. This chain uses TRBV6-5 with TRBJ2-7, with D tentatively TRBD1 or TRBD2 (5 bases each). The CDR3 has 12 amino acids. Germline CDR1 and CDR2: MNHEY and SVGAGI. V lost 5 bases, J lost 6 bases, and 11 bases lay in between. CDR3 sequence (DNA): TGTGCCAGCAGTCGGGACGGGTCCGAGCAGTACTTC. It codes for CASSRDGSEQYF.

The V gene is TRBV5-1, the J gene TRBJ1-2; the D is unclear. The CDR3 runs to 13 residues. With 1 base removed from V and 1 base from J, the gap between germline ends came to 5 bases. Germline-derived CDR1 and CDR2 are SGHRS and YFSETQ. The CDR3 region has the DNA TGCGCCAGCAGCTTGAATCTTAACTATGGCTACACCTTC. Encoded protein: CASSLNLNYGYTF.

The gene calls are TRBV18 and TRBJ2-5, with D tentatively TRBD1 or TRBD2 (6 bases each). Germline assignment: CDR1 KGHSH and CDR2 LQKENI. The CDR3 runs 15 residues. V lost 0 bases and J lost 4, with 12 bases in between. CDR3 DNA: TGTGCCAGCTCACCACCCAGGGGAGGAAGAGAGACCCAGTACTTC. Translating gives CASSPPRGGRETQYF. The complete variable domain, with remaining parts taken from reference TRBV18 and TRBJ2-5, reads NAGVMQNPRHLVRRRGQEARLRCSPMKGHSHVYWYRQLPEEGLKFMVYLQKENIIDESGMPKERFSAEFPKEGPSILRIQQVVRGDSAAYFCASSPPRGGRETQYFGPGTRLLVL.